What follows describes a single T cell receptor (beta chain). The Seattle site enrolled patients during active infection and followed them longitudinally. V was cut by 3 bases and J by 4 bases, with 20 bases left in between. CDR3 length equals 17 residues. Germline V gene sequence: CDR1 SGHNT, CDR2 YYREEE (reference sequence). Repertoires were generated with immunoSEQ multiplex PCR, while TCRdb's copy carries only in-frame clones and drops some. The table records 250,000 or so clones, around 89% of them present only once. The data stem from a study of blood T cell repertoires in COVID-19. Study context: The origin of the acute and convalescent COVID-19 samples was the United States, Italy and Spain. From T cells, B-cell-depleted T cells, or PBMCs came the material, which was cDNA or gDNA.

V is TRBV5-4 and J is TRBJ2-1, with D perhaps matching TRBD1 (8 bases). Source material: peripheral blood. This clonotype was sampled from a man younger than 40 with COVID-19, enrolled during active disease. The CDR3 coding sequence is TGTGCCAGCAGCTCCTCCAGGGGGCGGGGGAGTTACAATGAGCAGTTCTTC. Its translation is CASSSSRGRGSYNEQFF.